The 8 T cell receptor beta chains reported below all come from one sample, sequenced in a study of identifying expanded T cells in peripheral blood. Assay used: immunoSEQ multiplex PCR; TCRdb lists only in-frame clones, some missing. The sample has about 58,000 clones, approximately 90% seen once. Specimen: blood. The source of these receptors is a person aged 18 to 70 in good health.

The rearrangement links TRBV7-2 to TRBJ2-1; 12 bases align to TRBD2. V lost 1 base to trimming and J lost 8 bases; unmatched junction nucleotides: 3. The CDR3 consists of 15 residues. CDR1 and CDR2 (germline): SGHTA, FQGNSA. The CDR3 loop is CASSLVRLAGDEQFF. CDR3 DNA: TGTGCCAGCAGCTTAGTGAGACTAGCGGGGGATGAGCAGTTCTTC.

The CDR3 protein is CASSPLAGSTDTQYF. The CDR3 region has the DNA TGTGCCAGCAGCCCTCTAGCGGGGAGCACAGATACGCAGTATTTT. The chain couples TRBV7-2 to TRBJ2-3, with 9 bases matching TRBD2. The germline gives CDR1 SGHTA, CDR2 FQGNSA. The CDR3 covers 15 residues. After removal of 5 bases from V and 0 bases from J, the junction contained 3 bases not matched to a gene.

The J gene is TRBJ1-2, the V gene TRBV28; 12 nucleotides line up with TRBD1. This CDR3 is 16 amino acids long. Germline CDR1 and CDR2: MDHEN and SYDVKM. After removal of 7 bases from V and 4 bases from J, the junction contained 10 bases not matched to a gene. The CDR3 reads CASKGTGGWIVYGYTF. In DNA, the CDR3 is TGTGCCAGCAAAGGGACAGGGGGCTGGATTGTCTATGGCTACACCTTC.

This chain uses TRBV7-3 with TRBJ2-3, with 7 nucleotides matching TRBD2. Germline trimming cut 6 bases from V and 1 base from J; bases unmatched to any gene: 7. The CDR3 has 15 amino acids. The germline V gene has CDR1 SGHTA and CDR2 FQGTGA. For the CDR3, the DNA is TGTGCCAGCAGGGATCTAGCGGAGGGCACAGATACGCAGTATTTT. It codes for CASRDLAEGTDTQYF.

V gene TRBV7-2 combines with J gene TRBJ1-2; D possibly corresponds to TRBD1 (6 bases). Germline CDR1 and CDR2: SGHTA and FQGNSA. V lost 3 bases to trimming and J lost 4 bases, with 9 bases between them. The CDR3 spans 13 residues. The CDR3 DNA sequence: TGTGCCAGCAGCTTGGACAGCCTCTATGGCTACACCTTC. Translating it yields CASSLDSLYGYTF.

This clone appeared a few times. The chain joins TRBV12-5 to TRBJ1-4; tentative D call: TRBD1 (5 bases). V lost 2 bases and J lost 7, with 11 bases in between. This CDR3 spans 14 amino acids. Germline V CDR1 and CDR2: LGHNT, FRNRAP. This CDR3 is CASGLIGVGEKLFF. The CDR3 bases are TGTGCTAGTGGTTTGATAGGGGTGGGTGAAAAACTGTTTTTT.

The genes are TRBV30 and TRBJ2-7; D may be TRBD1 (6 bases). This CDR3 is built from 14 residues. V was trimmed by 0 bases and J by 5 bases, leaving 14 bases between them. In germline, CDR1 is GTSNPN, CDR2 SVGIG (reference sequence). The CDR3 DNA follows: TGTGCCTGGAGTGTAGCAGGGGCTAACAACGAGCAGTACTTC. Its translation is CAWSVAGANNEQYF.

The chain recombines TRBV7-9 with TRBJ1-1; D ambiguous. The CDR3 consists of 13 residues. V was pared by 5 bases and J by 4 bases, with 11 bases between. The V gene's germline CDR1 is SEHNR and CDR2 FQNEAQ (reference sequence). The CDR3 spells CASSPLPTTEAFF. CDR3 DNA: TGTGCCAGCAGCCCACTGCCCACCACTGAAGCTTTCTTT.